Below, 27 T cell receptor beta chains from the same sample are listed, as sequenced in a study of T cells in Graves' hyperthyroidism and ophthalmopathy. Regions amplified from RNA transcripts were the TCR beta CDR3 regions. First-round RT-PCR with HTBI primers amplified the TCR CDR3 region. One entry per CDR3 protein, called by TCRdb with MiXCR from the multiplex PCR reads. The top ten hold about a quarter of the sample, which has about half a million distinct CDR3 sequences, around 21% seen once. Sequenced material: blood. The receptors shown here come from a man younger than 30 with Graves' hyperthyroidism.

Ten or more counts support this clonotype. This rearrangement joins TRBV12-3 or TRBV12-4 to TRBJ1-2; TRBD1 might be the D (6 bases). V dropped 6 bases and J dropped 2 bases, with 10 bases sitting between them. This CDR3 is built from 13 residues. Here the CDR3 DNA reads TGTGCCAGCAGCCCCGGACAGAACTATGGCTACACCTTC. Encoded protein: CASSPGQNYGYTF.

This clonotype was seen at least ten times. One junction end disagrees with the germline gene, perhaps due to a read error. The chain joins TRBV7-9 to TRBJ2-5; weak D call: TRBD1 (5 bases). Germline CDR1 and CDR2: SEHNR and FQNEAQ (reference sequence). The CDR3 length is 13 residues. The CDR3, as DNA: TGTGCCAGCAGATTAGGGGTTGGGGAGACCCAGTACTTC. It codes for CASRLGVGETQYF.

This clonotype appeared many times. The rearrangement uses TRBV7-6 and TRBJ1-1; the match to TRBD1 covers 11 bases. Losses at the gene ends were 4 bases for V and 7 bases for J; bases not matched to a gene: 8. The CDR3 has 15 residues. Germline V lookup: CDR1 SGHVS, CDR2 FNYEAQ. CDR3 coding DNA: TGTGCCAGCAGCTCCGGACAGGGGGCGCTTAATGAAGCTTTCTTT. Its protein product is CASSSGQGALNEAFF.

This sequence joins TRBV2 and TRBJ2-3; 11 bases line up with TRBD2. The CDR3 has 14 amino acids. Germline loops: CDR1 SNHLY, CDR2 FYNNEI. With 7 bases clipped from V and 3 bases from J, the junction kept 3 bases outside the gene matches. The DNA for the CDR3 is TGTGCCAGCACCCGACTAGCGGGGACAGATACGCAGTATTTT. Its protein product is CASTRLAGTDTQYF. The variable domain in full, completed from reference TRBV2 and TRBJ2-3, reads EPEVTQTPSHQVTQMGQEVILRCVPISNHLYFYWYRQILGQKVEFLVSFYNNEISEKSEIFDDQFSVERPDGSNFTLKIRSTKLEDSAMYFCASTRLAGTDTQYFGPGTRLTVL.

The rearrangement links TRBV6-5 to TRBJ1-1, with D tentatively TRBD1 (6 bases). V lost 4 bases, J lost 4 bases, and 10 bases lay in between. There are 13 residues in the CDR3. Germline lookup yields CDR1 MNHEY and CDR2 SVGAGI. CDR3 bases: TGTGCCAGCAGTTCCAGGGACACCACTGAAGCTTTCTTT. Its translation is CASSSRDTTEAFF.

A note on this clonotype: Possible read error: a much larger clone is one base away. The chain carries TRBV30 and TRBJ1-3; D unresolved. V was pared by 2 bases and J by 0 bases, with 14 bases between. There are 16 residues in the CDR3. Germline values: CDR1 GTSNPN, CDR2 SVGIG (reference sequence). As DNA, the CDR3 is TGTGCCTGGAGTTGGCTTGGACCGATCTCTGGAAACACCATATATTTT. It yields the protein CAWSWLGPISGNTIYF. The full variable domain, completed using reference TRBV30 and TRBJ1-3, is SQTIHQWPATLVQPVGSPLSLECTVEGTSNPNLYWYRQAAGRGLQLLFYSVGIGQISSEVPQNLSASRPQDRQFILSSKKLLLSDSGFYLCAWSWLGPISGNTIYFGEGSWLTVV.

This rearrangement joins TRBV30 to TRBJ2-4, with 7 bases aligning to TRBD1. V dropped 5 bases and J dropped 3; count of bases not matched to a gene: 1. Germline CDR1 is GTSNPN and CDR2 is SVGIG (reference sequence). This CDR3 has 12 amino acids. The CDR3 DNA reads TGTGCCTGGGGGGACAGCAAAAACATTCAGTACTTC. As protein: CAWGDSKNIQYF. Full variable domain (rest looked up from reference TRBV30 and TRBJ2-4): SQTIHQWPATLVQPVGSPLSLECTVEGTSNPNLYWYRQAAGRGLQLLFYSVGIGQISSEVPQNLSASRPQDRQFILSSKKLLLSDSGFYLCAWGDSKNIQYFGAGTRLSVL.

This clonotype was picked up many times. The V and J genes are TRBV28 and TRBJ2-5, with D perhaps being TRBD1 or TRBD2 (5 bases each). CDR1 is MDHEN, CDR2 SYDVKM, per germline. V was trimmed by 7 bases and J by 4 bases, leaving 13 bases between them. CDR3 length: 13 amino acids. In DNA form, the CDR3 reads TGTGCCAGCAATGTCCGGGGACGAGAGACCCAGTACTTC. Translated, it gives CASNVRGRETQYF.

This clonotype was seen repeatedly, ten times or more. The rearrangement joins TRBV6-5 to TRBJ1-1; possibly TRBD1 for D (5 bases). The CDR3 is made up of 15 amino acids. Germline assignment: CDR1 MNHEY and CDR2 SVGAGI. Trimming took off 3 bases at V and 5 bases at J, with 16 bases between the two ends. The CDR3 sequence: CASSYFSVDKTEAFF. Written as DNA, the CDR3 is TGTGCCAGCAGTTATTTCTCCGTGGACAAGACTGAAGCTTTCTTT.

The chain uses TRBV5-5 and TRBJ2-2, with 8 bases lining up with TRBD1. Trimming at V came to 4 bases and at J to 7 bases, leaving 9 bases not matched to a gene. The CDR3 runs to 15 residues. Germline lookup yields CDR1 SGHKS and CDR2 YYEKEE (reference sequence). CDR3 loop: CASSPPGQESGELFF. The DNA of the CDR3 is TGTGCCAGCAGCCCGCCGGGACAGGAAAGCGGGGAGCTGTTTTTT.

This clonotype occurred many times. The chain recombines TRBV20-1 with TRBJ2-2; D could derive from TRBD1 or TRBD2 (6 bases each). V lost 5 bases to trimming and J lost 7 bases, with 20 bases between them. The CDR3 runs to 15 residues. Per germline, CDR1 DFQATT and CDR2 SNEGSKA (reference sequence). The CDR3 sequence: CSAVGGARQGGELFF. CDR3 sequence (DNA): TGCAGTGCTGTGGGGGGCGCAAGGCAGGGCGGGGAGCTGTTTTTT.

This clonotype has a count of ten or more. The chain links TRBV5-1 to TRBJ1-2, with D maybe TRBD1 (5 bases). The V end was cut by 3 bases, the J end by 4 bases, with 16 bases between. CDR1 SGHRS and CDR2 YFSETQ come from the germline V gene. The CDR3 is made up of 15 amino acids. CDR3 nucleotide sequence: TGCGCCAGCAGCTCGGAGGGGAAAGGAATCTATGGCTACACCTTC. Amino acid sequence: CASSSEGKGIYGYTF.

This sequence joins TRBV19 and TRBJ2-2, with D perhaps TRBD1 (6 bases). CDR1 and CDR2 from the germline V gene are LNHDA and SQIVND (reference sequence). CDR3 length equals 15 residues. Trimming removed 8 bases from V and 2 bases from J, with 15 bases in between. CDR3 loop: CASGLRTDNTGELFF. For the CDR3, the DNA is TGTGCCAGTGGTCTTCGGACAGATAACACCGGGGAGCTGTTTTTT. Variable domain in full (rest from reference TRBV19 and TRBJ2-2): DGGITQSPKYLFRKEGQNVTLSCEQNLNHDAMYWYRQDPGQGLRLIYYSQIVNDFQKGDIAEGYSVSREKKESFPLTVTSAQKNPTAFYLCASGLRTDNTGELFFGEGSRLTVL.

This clonotype was seen more than once but under ten times. V is TRBV7-8 and J is TRBJ1-1; TRBD1 might be the D (6 bases). Germline assignment: CDR1 SGHVS and CDR2 FQNEAQ. V lost 6 bases and J 6 bases, leaving 14 bases between the germline ends. The CDR3 spans 13 residues. The CDR3: CASSITGISEAFF. The CDR3 DNA reads as TGTGCCAGCAGTATTACAGGGATTTCTGAAGCTTTCTTT.

Ten or more counts support this clonotype. J is TRBJ1-5 and V is TRBV7-6, with 12 bases that match TRBD1. Germline V CDR1 and CDR2: SGHVS, FNYEAQ. V lost 4 bases to trimming and J lost 0 bases; unmatched junction nucleotides: 10. CDR3 length: 19 amino acids. The CDR3: CASSSSPGQGAFSNQPQHF. The CDR3 nucleotides read TGTGCCAGCAGCTCTTCTCCGGGACAGGGGGCTTTTAGCAATCAGCCCCAGCATTTT.

There are a few counts of this clonotype. V is TRBV6-1 and J is TRBJ1-3; tentative D call: TRBD1 (6 bases). CDR3 length: 14 amino acids. Germline V CDR1 and CDR2: MNHNS, SASEGT. Trimming took 3 bases from V and 2 from J, leaving 8 bases between them. CDR3 amino acids: CASSDGGPGNTIYF. The CDR3 bases are TGTGCCAGCAGTGACGGGGGGCCTGGAAACACCATATATTTT.

This clonotype was detected ten times or more. The chain recombines TRBV20-1 with TRBJ2-5; D remains unclear. Trimming stripped 3 bases from V and 4 bases from J, with 3 bases between. The CDR3 length is 10 residues. Germline CDR1 and CDR2: DFQATT and SNEGSKA (reference sequence). CDR3 in amino acids: CSASAETQYF. The CDR3 nucleotides read TGCAGTGCTAGCGCAGAGACCCAGTACTTC.

CDR3 DNA sequence: TGTGCCAGCAGTCCCGTTCAGGGGGCGGCAGCTTTCTTT. Translated: CASSPVQGAAAFF. This sequence joins TRBV12-3 or TRBV12-4 and TRBJ1-1; 8 positions match TRBD1. The V segment lost 5 bases and the J segment 10 bases; nucleotides outside the gene matches: 9. CDR3 length: 13 amino acids.

This clonotype was observed at least ten times. The V gene is TRBV29-1, the J gene TRBJ1-1, with D uncertain. Between the trimmed V and J ends, which lost 1 base and 6 bases, there was a span of 9 bases. Germline CDR1 and CDR2: SQVTM and ANQGSEA. The CDR3 has 12 amino acids. As DNA, the CDR3 is TGCAGCGTTGAAGGGTCAAGGGCTGAAGCTTTCTTT. It encodes CSVEGSRAEAFF.

This clonotype was detected many times. The chain joins TRBV7-9 to TRBJ2-7; 8 nucleotides agree with TRBD1. The J segment lost 1 base and the V segment lost 4 bases, leaving 9 bases of the junction unmatched. The CDR3 extends over 16 amino acids. Germline assignment: CDR1 SEHNR and CDR2 FQNEAQ (reference sequence). CDR3 region: CASSSVGQGDSYEQYF. For the CDR3, the DNA is TGTGCCAGCAGCTCGGTCGGACAGGGAGATTCCTACGAGCAGTACTTC.

In regard to this clonotype: A read error may explain this, as a much larger clone is one base away. The chain links TRBV2 to TRBJ1-2; the match to TRBD1 covers 9 bases. The germline V gene has CDR1 SNHLY and CDR2 FYNNEI. The CDR3 length is 14 residues. The CDR3 reads CACSETGTGYGYTF. CDR3 DNA sequence: TGTGCCTGCAGTGAAACCGGGACAGGGTATGGCTACACCTTC.

On this clonotype: One junction end does not reproduce the germline sequence, and a read error may be involved. The rearrangement joins TRBV28 to TRBJ1-2; D is undetermined. CDR3 length equals 12 residues. Germline lookup yields CDR1 MDHEN and CDR2 SYDVKM. The CDR3 DNA sequence: TGTGCCGGCAGTTTGAGAGGGTATGGCTACACCTTC. Its protein product is CAGSLRGYGYTF.

This clonotype has ten or more counts. The V call is TRBV6-5, the J call TRBJ2-7; 10 bases are a match to TRBD2. The J segment lost 6 bases and the V segment lost 5 bases, leaving 13 bases of the junction unmatched. The CDR3 sequence is 16 residues long. Germline V gene data show CDR1 as MNHEY and CDR2 as SVGAGI. The CDR3 nucleotides read TGTGCCAGCAGTCCTCAGGGAGGAGCGGGGGGGCGCGAGCAGTACTTC. It codes for CASSPQGGAGGREQYF.

In this sample, this clonotype turned up many times. V is TRBV5-1 and J is TRBJ1-1; D gene uncertain. The CDR3 covers 16 residues. Germline loops: CDR1 SGHRS, CDR2 YFSETQ. V dropped 0 bases and J dropped 4 bases, with 16 bases sitting between them. Here the CDR3 DNA reads TGCGCCAGCAGCTTGGACGCCGGAGGGCTGGGCACTGAAGCTTTCTTT. This gives the protein CASSLDAGGLGTEAFF. The full variable domain, with the rest looked up from reference TRBV5-1 and TRBJ1-1, is KAGVTQTPRYLIKTRGQQVTLSCSPISGHRSVSWYQQTPGQGLQFLFEYFSETQRNKGNFPGRFSGRQFSNSRSEMNVSTLELGDSALYLCASSLDAGGLGTEAFFGQGTRLTVV.

This clonotype was observed many times. The chain carries TRBV6-2 or TRBV6-3 and TRBJ2-6; tentative D call: TRBD2 (6 bases). With 6 bases removed from V and 0 bases from J, the gap between germline ends came to 18 bases. The germline gives CDR1 MNHEY, CDR2 SVGEGT. The CDR3 is 18 amino acids. CDR3 coding DNA: TGTGCCAGCAGCCCCCTTGCGGGGTCCCACTCTGGGGCCAACGTCCTGACTTTC. Encoded protein: CASSPLAGSHSGANVLTF.

This clonotype was found many times. The chain is built from TRBV30 and TRBJ2-7; no firm D call. V was cut by 0 bases and J by 5 bases, with 11 bases left in between. Germline V gives CDR1 GTSNPN, CDR2 SVGIG (reference sequence). CDR3 size: 13 residues. CDR3 region: CAWSVEGSNEQYF. CDR3 coding DNA: TGTGCCTGGAGTGTGGAAGGGTCCAACGAGCAGTACTTC. The complete variable domain, with remaining parts taken from reference TRBV30 and TRBJ2-7, reads SQTIHQWPATLVQPVGSPLSLECTVEGTSNPNLYWYRQAAGRGLQLLFYSVGIGQISSEVPQNLSASRPQDRQFILSSKKLLLSDSGFYLCAWSVEGSNEQYFGPGTRLTVT.

This clonotype was detected many times. Germline is not matched at one junction end, which may reflect a read error. The chain carries TRBV28 and TRBJ2-5, with D perhaps TRBD1 (6 bases). The CDR3 is made up of 13 amino acids. Germline V gene lookup returns CDR1 MDHEN and CDR2 SYDVKM. This CDR3 reads CASSDRTQVTQYF. The CDR3, as DNA: TGTGCCAGCAGTGACAGGACCCAAGTGACCCAGTACTTC.